The clone carrying this T cell receptor (beta chain) came up a few times. Its antigen is unidentified. The CDR3 consists of 16 residues. Trimming removed 6 bases at V and 2 bases at J, with 17 bases between. This specimen belongs to a study of Graves' ophthalmopathy and Graves' hyperthyroidism. General observations from the study: Cross-validated, the 13-signature model showed 87.88%/81.08% sensitivity/specificity, and 80%/75% in the test set. The model predicted ophthalmopathy progression with 60% to 71% sensitivity and around 72% specificity.

Additional autoimmune diseases, uncontrolled infections, pregnancy or lactation disqualified patients. The starting material, more than 8 ml of fresh peripheral blood, provided the PBMCs. Amplified TCR beta CDR3 regions were obtained using RNA transcripts as template. First-round RT-PCR with HTBI primers preceded a second-round multiplex PCR. TCRdb reprocessed the multiplex PCR reads with MiXCR, giving one entry per CDR3 protein. The sample shows some 750,000 distinct CDR3 sequences, 40% of them seen only once. This TCR was sampled from an adult man with Graves' ophthalmopathy. The chain recombines TRBV12-3 or TRBV12-4 with TRBJ1-5; TRBD1 is a possible D gene (5 bases). What was sequenced was peripheral blood. The CDR3 DNA sequence: TGTGCCAGCAGCCAAGGGGCAGGGAATGGCAATCAGCCCCAGCATTTT. Its protein product is CASSQGAGNGNQPQHF.